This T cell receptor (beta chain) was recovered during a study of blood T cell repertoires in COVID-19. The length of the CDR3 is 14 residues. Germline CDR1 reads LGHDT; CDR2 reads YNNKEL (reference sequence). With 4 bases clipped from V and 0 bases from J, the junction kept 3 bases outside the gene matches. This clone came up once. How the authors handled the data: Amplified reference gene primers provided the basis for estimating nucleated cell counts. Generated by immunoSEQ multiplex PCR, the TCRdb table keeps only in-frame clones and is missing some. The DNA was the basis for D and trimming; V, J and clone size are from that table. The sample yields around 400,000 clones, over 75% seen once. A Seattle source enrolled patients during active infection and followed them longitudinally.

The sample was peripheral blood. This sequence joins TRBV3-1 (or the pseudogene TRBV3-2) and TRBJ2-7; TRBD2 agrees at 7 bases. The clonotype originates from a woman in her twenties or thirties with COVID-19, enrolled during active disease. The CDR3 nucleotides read TGTGCCAGCAGCCCTAGCGGATTCTCCTACGAGCAGTACTTC. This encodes CASSPSGFSYEQYF.